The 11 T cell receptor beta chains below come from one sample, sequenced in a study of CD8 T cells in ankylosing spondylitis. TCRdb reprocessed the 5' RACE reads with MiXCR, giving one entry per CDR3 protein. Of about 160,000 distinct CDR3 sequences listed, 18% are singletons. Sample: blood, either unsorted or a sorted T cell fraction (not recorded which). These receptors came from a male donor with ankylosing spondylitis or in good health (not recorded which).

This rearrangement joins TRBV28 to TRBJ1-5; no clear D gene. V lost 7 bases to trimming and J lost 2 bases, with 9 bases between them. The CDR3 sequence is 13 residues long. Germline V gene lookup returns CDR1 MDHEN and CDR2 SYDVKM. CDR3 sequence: CASIGLGNQPQHF. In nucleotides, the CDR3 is TGTGCCAGCATAGGTCTAGGCAATCAGCCCCAGCATTTT.

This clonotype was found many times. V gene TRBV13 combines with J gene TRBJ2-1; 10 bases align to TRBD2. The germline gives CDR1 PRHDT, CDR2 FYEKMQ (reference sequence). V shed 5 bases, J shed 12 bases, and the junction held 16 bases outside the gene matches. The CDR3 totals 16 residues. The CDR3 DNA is TGTGCCAGCAGCCTCTGGACTAGCGGTCCTCTCCTAGGGCAGTTCTTC. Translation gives CASSLWTSGPLLGQFF.

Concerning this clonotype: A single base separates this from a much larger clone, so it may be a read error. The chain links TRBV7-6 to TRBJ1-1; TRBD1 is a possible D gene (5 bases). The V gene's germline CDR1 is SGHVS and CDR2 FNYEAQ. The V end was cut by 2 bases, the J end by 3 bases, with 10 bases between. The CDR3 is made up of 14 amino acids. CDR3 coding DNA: TGTGCCAGCAGCTTACCGGGACGGGACACTGAAGCTTTCTTT. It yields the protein CASSLPGRDTEAFF.

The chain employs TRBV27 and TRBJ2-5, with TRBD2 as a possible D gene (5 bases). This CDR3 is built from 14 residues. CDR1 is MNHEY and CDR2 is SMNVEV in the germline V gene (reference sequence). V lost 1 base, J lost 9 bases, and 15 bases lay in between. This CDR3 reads CASSLYVGVEAQYF. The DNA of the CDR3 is TGTGCCAGCAGTTTATATGTGGGAGTTGAGGCCCAGTACTTC.

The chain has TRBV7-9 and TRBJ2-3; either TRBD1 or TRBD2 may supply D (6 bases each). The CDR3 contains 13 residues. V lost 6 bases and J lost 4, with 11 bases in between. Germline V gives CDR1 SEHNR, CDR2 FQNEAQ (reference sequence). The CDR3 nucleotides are TGTGCCAGCAGGAAGGGGGGCCCAGATACGCAGTATTTT. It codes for CASRKGGPDTQYF.

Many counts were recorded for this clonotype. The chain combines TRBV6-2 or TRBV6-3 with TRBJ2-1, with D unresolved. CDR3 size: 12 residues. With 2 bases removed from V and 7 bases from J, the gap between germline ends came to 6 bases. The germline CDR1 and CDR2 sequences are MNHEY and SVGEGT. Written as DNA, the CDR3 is TGTGCCAGCAGTTACGCCGGGAATGAGCAGTTCTTC. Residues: CASSYAGNEQFF.

CDR3 region: CASSLKLYEQYF. CDR3 DNA sequence: TGTGCCAGCAGTTTGAAGCTCTACGAGCAGTACTTC. The rearrangement joins TRBV28 to TRBJ2-7, with D unclear. The CDR3 totals 12 residues. V lost 3 bases and J 3 bases, leaving 6 bases between the germline ends. CDR1 MDHEN and CDR2 SYDVKM come from the germline V gene. The variable domain in full, with the rest retrieved from reference TRBV28 and TRBJ2-7, is DVKVTQSSRYLVKRTGEKVFLECVQDMDHENMFWYRQDPGLGLRLIYFSYDVKMKEKGDIPEGYSVSREKKERFSLILESASTNQTSMYLCASSLKLYEQYFGPGTRLTVT.

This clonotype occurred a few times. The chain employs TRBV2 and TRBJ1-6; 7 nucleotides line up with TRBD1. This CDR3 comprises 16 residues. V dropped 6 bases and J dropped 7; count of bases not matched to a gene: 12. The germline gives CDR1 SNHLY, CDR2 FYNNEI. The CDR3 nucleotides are TGTGCCAGCAGCGCCGAGGGACAGTATGTCAATTCACCCCTCCACTTT. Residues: CASSAEGQYVNSPLHF.

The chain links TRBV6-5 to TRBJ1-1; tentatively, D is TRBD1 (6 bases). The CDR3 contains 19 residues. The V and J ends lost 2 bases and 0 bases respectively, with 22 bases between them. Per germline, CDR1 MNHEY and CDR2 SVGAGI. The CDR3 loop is CASSYKPGARARVNTEAFF. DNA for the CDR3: TGTGCCAGCAGTTACAAGCCAGGGGCGCGGGCTCGGGTGAACACTGAAGCTTTCTTT.

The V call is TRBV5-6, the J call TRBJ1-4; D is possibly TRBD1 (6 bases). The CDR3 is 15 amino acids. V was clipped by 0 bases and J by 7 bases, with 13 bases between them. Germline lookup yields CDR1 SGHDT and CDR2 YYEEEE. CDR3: CASSLDTGGSEKLFF. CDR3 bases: TGTGCCAGCAGCTTGGATACGGGGGGCTCTGAAAAACTGTTTTTT.

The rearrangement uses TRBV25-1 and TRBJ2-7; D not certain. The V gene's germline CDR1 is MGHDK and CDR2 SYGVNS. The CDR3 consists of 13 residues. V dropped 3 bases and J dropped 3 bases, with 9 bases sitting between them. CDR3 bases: TGTGCCAGCAGTGACCCGGGCCACTACGAGCAGTACTTC. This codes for CASSDPGHYEQYF.